The clone carrying this TCR beta chain was seen just once. Its specificity is unknown. This sample was taken from a study of cytomegalovirus exposure and HLA in healthy donors. Whole-study results and caveats: Several of the most significant clusters appeared linked to common viral pathogens, based on a later analysis. Previous analysis showed most TCR beta V segments were productive about 87% or about 30% of the time. Using the classifier, cytomegalovirus status was reportedly diagnosed with high specificity and sensitivity. In all likelihood, a cluster of highly shared sequence variants was a sequencing artifact.

V shed 4 bases, J shed 1 base, and the junction held 15 bases outside the gene matches. Per the germline V gene, CDR1 is MNHEY and CDR2 is SMNVEV (reference sequence). There are 18 residues in the CDR3. 13 Jbeta primers and 60 Vbeta primers were used for the PCR. Using immunoSEQ multiplex PCR, the repertoire was profiled, and TCRdb retains in-frame clones only, with some absent. The table includes approximately 200,000 clones, about 80% detected once. The source is a woman under 30 in good health and CMV-seropositive. Source material: PBMCs. The V gene is TRBV27, the J gene TRBJ1-1; 7 bases map to TRBD1. The CDR3 sequence: CASSSKRGTVISNTEAFF. CDR3 DNA: TGTGCCAGCAGTTCAAAACGCGGGACAGTGATATCGAACACTGAAGCTTTCTTT.